The source of this T cell receptor beta chain is a study of blood T cells in healthy people across ages. A sample-barcoded 5' primer and a J-beta primer mix were used in a second PCR of roughly 7 to 11 cycles. Using its own MiXCR run on the 5' RACE reads, TCRdb lists one record per CDR3 protein. The profile shows more than 650,000 distinct CDR3 sequences, roughly 25% of them singletons. This clonotype was detected only a few times. The CDR3 length is 12 residues. Trimming took 10 bases from V and 8 from J; bases not matched to a gene: 9. Per germline, CDR1 MNHNS and CDR2 SASEGT. The data were also submitted as part of a second study, on T cells of mothers and their children.

This sequence joins TRBV6-1 and TRBJ1-2; 8 bases map to TRBD1. Sequencing input: blood. The clonotype originates from a boy younger than 18 in good health. The CDR3 DNA reads as TGTGCCACCGTACGGACAGGGTCCGGCTACACCTTC. It encodes CATVRTGSGYTF.